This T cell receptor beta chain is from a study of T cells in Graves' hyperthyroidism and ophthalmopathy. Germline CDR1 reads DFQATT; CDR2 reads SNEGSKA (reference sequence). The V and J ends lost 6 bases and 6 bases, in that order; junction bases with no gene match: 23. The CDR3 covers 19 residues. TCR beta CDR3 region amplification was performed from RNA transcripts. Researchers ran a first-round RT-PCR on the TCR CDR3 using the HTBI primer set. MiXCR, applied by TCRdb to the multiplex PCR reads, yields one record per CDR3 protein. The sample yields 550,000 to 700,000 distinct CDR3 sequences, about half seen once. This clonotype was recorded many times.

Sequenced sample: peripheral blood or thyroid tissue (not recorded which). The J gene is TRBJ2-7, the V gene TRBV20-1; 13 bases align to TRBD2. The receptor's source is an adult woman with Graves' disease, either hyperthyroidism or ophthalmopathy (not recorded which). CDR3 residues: CSALNSGTSGMIFPTEQYF. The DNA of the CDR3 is TGCAGTGCCCTAAACTCCGGGACTAGCGGGATGATTTTCCCCACCGAGCAGTACTTC.